A selection of T cell receptor beta chains follows, all from one sample in a study of T cell clonotyping in hematopoietic cell transplantation. TCRdb's table, derived via immunoSEQ multiplex PCR, lists solely in-frame clones and lacks some. The sample lists around 5,000 clones; 66% were seen once. Source: PBMCs, taken 180 days after allogeneic stem cell transplant. These receptors were obtained from a male patient aged 45-59 years who had an allogeneic stem cell transplant from an unrelated donor, so the T cells may come from the graft donor. Some clones in this sample may be carry-over from other donors' samples. Both conserved end residues are part of each CDR3.

V gene,J gene,CDR3 protein
TRBV25-1,TRBJ1-1,CASSSRGGNTEAFF
TRBV6-6,TRBJ2-3,CASSYGGTDTQYF
TRBV28,TRBJ2-7,CASRLPGQRPYEQYF
TRBV10-3,TRBJ2-3,CAISLGTDTDTQYF
TRBV6-6,TRBJ1-2,CASSSRGPYGYTF
TRBV11-2,TRBJ1-5,CASSLDVNQPQHF
TRBV27,TRBJ1-6,CASSSTGLLLHF
TRBV7-2,TRBJ2-5,CASSLAQTTQETQYF
TRBV30,TRBJ1-2,CAWSVRRGVPGYTF
TRBV6-5,TRBJ2-7,CASSYSIFEGSYEQYF
TRBV5-1,TRBJ2-3,CASNSQGQITDTQYF
TRBV4-2,TRBJ2-3,CASSSETGRTDTQYF
TRBV5-4,TRBJ2-5,CASSPSDGRETQYF
TRBV29-1,TRBJ1-1,CSVTGRVNTEAFF
TRBV29-1,TRBJ2-7,CSVEEGSYEQYF
TRBV7-9,TRBJ2-2,CASSLDRVPGELFF
TRBV30,TRBJ1-2,CAWSITLYGYTF
TRBV5-6,TRBJ2-5,CASSLANGGVRETQYF
TRBV5-6,TRBJ2-1,CASRGTYYNEQFF
TRBV29-1,TRBJ1-2,CIVWGGINYGYTF
TRBV2,TRBJ2-3,CASSGQAADTQYF
TRBV5-5,TRBJ1-6,CASSLGGTKPKVNSPLHF
TRBV19,TRBJ2-2,CASSPGTSGTGELFF
TRBV4-3,TRBJ2-7,CASSQDRTLEEQYF
TRBV25-1,TRBJ1-2,CASSDAMDRINYGYTF
TRBV5-4,TRBJ1-2,CASSQTHNYGYTF
TRBV28,TRBJ2-7,CASIGTGGNEQYF
TRBV12-5,TRBJ2-3,CAQGGTDTQYF
TRBV5-8,TRBJ1-1,CASSFKLGQGPTEAFF
TRBV6-5,TRBJ1-2,CASSYSGRASGYTF
TRBV7-9,TRBJ2-7,CASSLPRTYEQYF
TRBV7-9,TRBJ1-5,CASSLTGQPQHF
TRBV29-1,TRBJ1-5,CSVAGLDQPQHF
TRBV5-6,TRBJ2-7,CASSGGGIGYEQYF
TRBV28,TRBJ2-3,CASSAGGRDTQYF
TRBV7-9,TRBJ2-5,CASSLARASGGLPETQYF
TRBV4-3,TRBJ2-2,CASSLGTGELFF
TRBV30,TRBJ2-5,CAWSLTEETQYF
TRBV19,TRBJ2-7,CASSIRGQAYEQYF
TRBV5-1,TRBJ2-7,CASSLTGRAGDEQYF
TRBV2,TRBJ1-2,CASSVTGNYGYTF
TRBV4-1,TRBJ2-3,CASSQEYNTQYF
TRBV7-2,TRBJ1-2,CASSFGGSYGYTF
TRBV5-4,TRBJ1-1,CASSPGKYMNTEAFF
TRBV5-1,TRBJ1-4,CASSGGRLNEKLFF
TRBV4-1,TRBJ1-6,CASSTRTEYSPLHF
TRBV9,TRBJ2-7,CASSPVGTSGYEQYF
TRBV29-1,TRBJ1-3,CSVVLGDGNTIYF
TRBV5-4,TRBJ1-2,CASSSGGLKGRSGYTF
TRBV30,TRBJ1-2,CAWSWEDGYTF
TRBV27,TRBJ1-6,CASGNSPLHF
TRBV28,TRBJ1-2,CASTKTGPNYGYTF